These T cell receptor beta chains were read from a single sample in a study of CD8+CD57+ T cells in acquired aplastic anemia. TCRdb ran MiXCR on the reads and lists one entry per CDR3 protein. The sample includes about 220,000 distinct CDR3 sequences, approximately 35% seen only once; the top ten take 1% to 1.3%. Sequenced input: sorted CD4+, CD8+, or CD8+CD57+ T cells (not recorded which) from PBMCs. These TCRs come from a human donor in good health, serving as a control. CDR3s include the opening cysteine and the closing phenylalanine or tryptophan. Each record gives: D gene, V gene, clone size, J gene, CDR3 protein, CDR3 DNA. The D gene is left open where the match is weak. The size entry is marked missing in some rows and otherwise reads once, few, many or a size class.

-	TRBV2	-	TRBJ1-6	CASSEGTGAAALHF	TGTGCCAGCAGTGAAGGCACGGGCGCGGCGGCCCTCCACTTT
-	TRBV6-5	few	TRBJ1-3	CASSYIMGDGRNTIYF	TGTGCCAGCAGTTACATTATGGGGGACGGGAGGAACACCATATATTTT
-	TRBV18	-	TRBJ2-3	CASSPLPGPTMDTQYF	TGTGCCAGCTCACCACTTCCGGGGCCGACAATGGATACGCAGTATTTT
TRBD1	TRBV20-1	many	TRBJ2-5	CSARDPGQGETQYF	TGCAGTGCTAGAGATCCGGGACAGGGAGAGACCCAGTACTTC
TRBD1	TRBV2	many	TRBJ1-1	CASSAMQTGGTEAFF	TGTGCCAGCAGTGCCATGCAGACAGGGGGCACTGAAGCTTTCTTT
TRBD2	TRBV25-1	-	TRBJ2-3	CASSDGLAGGTDTQYF	TGTGCCAGCAGCGACGGACTAGCGGGGGGGACAGATACGCAGTATTTT
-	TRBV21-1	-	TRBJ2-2	CASSKRQGSSSGSGNGELFF	TGTGCCAGCAGTAAAAGACAGGGATCTTCTAGCGGGAGCGGTAACGGGGAGCTGTTTTTT
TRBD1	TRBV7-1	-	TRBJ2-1	CASSSLGVFGTGVHNEQFF	TGTGCCAGCAGCTCACTGGGGGTTTTCGGGACAGGGGTTCATAATGAGCAGTTCTTC
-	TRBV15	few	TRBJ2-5	CATSRVGATQYF	TGTGCCACCAGCAGAGTGGGAGCGACCCAGTACTTC
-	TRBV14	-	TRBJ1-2	CASSQGAYGYTF	TGTGCCAGCAGCCAGGGGGCCTATGGCTACACCTTC
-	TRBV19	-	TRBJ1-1	CASSIARANTEAFF	TGTGCCAGTAGTATAGCCAGGGCGAACACTGAAGCTTTCTTT
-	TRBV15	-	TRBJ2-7	CATSRGPADSYEQYF	TGTGCCACCAGCAGAGGTCCAGCGGATTCCTACGAGCAGTACTTC
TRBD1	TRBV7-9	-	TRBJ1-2	CASSPLKGGQGSGGYTF	TGTGCCAGCAGCCCACTCAAGGGAGGACAGGGATCCGGTGGCTACACCTTC
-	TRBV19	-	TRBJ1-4	CASRRQGGKLFF	TGTGCCAGTAGGAGGCAGGGAGGAAAACTGTTTTTT
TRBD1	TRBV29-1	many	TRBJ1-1	CSANQGAGTEAFF	TGCAGCGCCAATCAGGGGGCAGGCACTGAAGCTTTCTTT
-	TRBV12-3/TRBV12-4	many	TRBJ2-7	CASRTNFGGNYEQYF	TGTGCCAGCAGGACGAATTTTGGGGGGAACTACGAGCAGTACTTC
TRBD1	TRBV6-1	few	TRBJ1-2	CASSEQGNRVPYHGYTF	TGTGCCAGCAGCGAACAGGGGAATCGGGTCCCGTACCATGGCTACACCTTC
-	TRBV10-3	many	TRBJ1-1	CAISSTGLRGTEAFF	TGTGCCATCAGTAGTACAGGCCTCAGGGGCACTGAAGCTTTCTTT
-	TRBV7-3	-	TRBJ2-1	CVSSPNGDSYNEQFF	TGTGTCAGCAGCCCAAATGGGGACTCCTACAATGAGCAGTTCTTC
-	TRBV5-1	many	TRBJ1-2	CASSLIPAPPGGYTF	TGCGCCAGCAGCTTGATACCAGCCCCACCCGGTGGCTACACCTTC
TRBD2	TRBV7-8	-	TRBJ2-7	CASSRTFRTSGDSYGQYF	TGTGCCAGCAGTCGCACCTTCAGGACTAGCGGGGATTCCTACGGGCAGTACTTC
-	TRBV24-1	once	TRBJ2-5	CATSDSDFSETQYF	TGTGCCACCAGTGATTCGGACTTTTCAGAGACCCAGTACTTC
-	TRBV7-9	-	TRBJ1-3	CASSPRGEGNTIYF	TGTGCCAGCAGCCCACGGGGTGAGGGAAACACCATATATTTT
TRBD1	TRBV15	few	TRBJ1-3	CAASRDPPGGAGNTIYF	TGTGCCGCCAGCAGAGATCCTCCAGGGGGCGCGGGAAACACCATATATTTT
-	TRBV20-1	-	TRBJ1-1	CSPEGHINTEAFF	TGCAGTCCAGAAGGACACATAAACACTGAAGCTTTCTTT
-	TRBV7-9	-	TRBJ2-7	CASSPGGTVPYEQYF	TGTGCCAGCAGCCCCGGCGGGACAGTCCCCTACGAGCAGTACTTC